A selection of T cell receptor beta chains follows, all from one sample in a study of OX40 agonist ivuxolimab in advanced cancers. Method: immunoSEQ multiplex PCR; TCRdb's copy keeps in-frame clones and lacks some. The sample lists under 80,000 clones; 85% to 90% were seen once. Specimen: CD4+ or CD8+ T cells sorted from blood, collected in a trial of the OX40 agonist ivuxolimab. The source of these receptors is an adult with an advanced solid tumor such as melanoma, head and neck, liver or kidney cancer. CDR3s include the opening cysteine and the closing phenylalanine or tryptophan. The D gene is left open where the match is weak. The size of a clone is reported for some rows only, either as once, few or many, or as a class for expanded clones.

V gene	J gene	clone size	D gene	CDR3 protein	CDR3 DNA
TRBV28	TRBJ2-7	few	-	CASSPLGAVRYEQYF	TGTGCCAGCAGTCCCCTAGGGGCGGTCCGCTACGAGCAGTACTTC
TRBV7-2	TRBJ2-7	-	-	CASSKGGAAYEQYF	TGTGCCAGCAGTAAAGGGGGAGCGGCTTACGAGCAGTACTTC
TRBV30	TRBJ1-5	-	-	CAYHGGKSNQPQHF	TGTGCCTACCACGGGGGCAAGAGCAATCAGCCCCAGCATTTT
TRBV19	TRBJ1-4	once	TRBD1	CATGGADRGNEKLFF	TGTGCCACTGGCGGGGCGGACAGGGGAAATGAAAAACTGTTTTTT
TRBV6-6	TRBJ2-7	few	-	CASSYQGTPTYEQYF	TGTGCCAGCAGTTACCAAGGGACACCGACCTACGAGCAGTACTTC
TRBV6-5	TRBJ2-5	-	-	CASSLPGRVETQYF	TGTGCCAGCAGTTTACCAGGGAGAGTAGAGACCCAGTACTTC
TRBV19	TRBJ1-2	-	-	CASSIVRGSNYGYTF	TGTGCCAGTAGTATAGTCAGGGGATCTAACTATGGCTACACCTTC
TRBV28	TRBJ2-2	-	TRBD1	CASTRTGGANGELFF	TGTGCCAGCACCAGGACAGGGGGCGCGAACGGGGAGCTGTTTTTT
TRBV12-5	TRBJ2-5	-	-	CASGGDRETQYF	TGTGCTAGTGGTGGAGACCGGGAGACCCAGTACTTC
TRBV27	TRBJ2-7	-	-	CASSPRRGGTYEQYF	TGTGCCAGCAGTCCGAGACGGGGAGGTACCTACGAGCAGTACTTC
TRBV5-6	TRBJ1-2	-	-	CASSLARASGYTF	TGTGCCAGCAGCTTGGCCAGGGCCAGTGGCTACACCTTC
TRBV27	TRBJ2-5	-	-	CASRYRDTETQYF	TGTGCCAGCAGATACCGGGACACAGAGACCCAGTACTTC
TRBV19	TRBJ2-5	-	-	CASSIMDGAGETQYF	TGTGCCAGTAGTATCATGGACGGGGCTGGGGAGACCCAGTACTTC
TRBV29-1	TRBJ2-2	-	-	CSVEGGYTGELFF	TGCAGCGTTGAAGGCGGCTACACCGGGGAGCTGTTTTTT
TRBV6-4	TRBJ1-5	once	-	CASSENYNQPQHF	TGTGCCAGCAGTGAAAACTACAATCAGCCCCAGCATTTT
TRBV19	TRBJ2-5	-	-	CASSVIRGETQYF	TGTGCCAGTAGTGTCATAAGGGGTGAGACCCAGTACTTC
TRBV7-2	TRBJ1-1	-	-	CASSRRLTGGGNTEAFF	TGTGCCAGCAGCCGAAGGCTTACAGGAGGCGGGAACACTGAAGCTTTCTTT
TRBV7-2	TRBJ2-7	-	-	CASSLVLAYEQYF	TGTGCCAGCAGCTTAGTTCTAGCCTACGAGCAGTACTTC
TRBV2	TRBJ2-7	-	TRBD2	CASSLFAGGPSRYEQYF	TGTGCCAGCAGCCTCTTTGCGGGAGGGCCCTCCCGCTACGAGCAGTACTTC
TRBV30	TRBJ1-4	-	-	CAWSSEKVEKLFF	TGTGCCTGGTCCTCAGAGAAAGTGGAAAAACTGTTTTTT
TRBV2	TRBJ2-2	-	TRBD1	CASRGQGRDTGELFF	TGTGCCAGCAGGGGACAGGGGAGGGACACCGGGGAGCTGTTTTTT
TRBV6-6	TRBJ1-5	-	-	CASSYGGRDQPQHF	TGTGCCAGCAGTTATGGGGGCAGGGATCAGCCCCAGCATTTT
TRBV14	TRBJ1-6	-	-	CASSQGSPGMPLHF	TGTGCCAGCAGCCAAGGCTCCCCGGGAATGCCCCTCCACTTT
TRBV10-3	TRBJ2-2	once	TRBD2	CATGGLGGNTGELFF	TGTGCCACGGGGGGGCTTGGCGGAAACACCGGGGAGCTGTTTTTT
TRBV9	TRBJ2-2	-	-	CASSPDSRRSTGELFF	TGTGCCAGCAGCCCAGACTCTAGGAGGAGCACCGGGGAGCTGTTTTTT
TRBV6-5	TRBJ1-2	-	-	CASKTTEGYTF	TGTGCCAGCAAAACGACAGAAGGCTACACCTTC
TRBV11-2	TRBJ1-2	-	-	CASSFLGGDGYTF	TGTGCCAGCAGCTTTTTAGGGGGGGATGGCTACACCTTC
TRBV18	TRBJ1-6	-	TRBD1	CASSPGTGSPLHF	TGTGCCAGCTCACCAGGGACAGGTTCACCCCTCCACTTT
TRBV13	TRBJ2-2	-	-	CASSLAQVTPGELFF	TGTGCCAGCAGCTTAGCCCAGGTTACACCCGGGGAGCTGTTTTTT
TRBV7-9	TRBJ2-7	few	TRBD1	CASSPGQGQYF	TGTGCCAGCAGCCCAGGACAGGGGCAGTACTTC
TRBV23-1	TRBJ2-5	-	TRBD1	CASSQGQGSPGETQYF	TGCGCCAGCAGTCAGGGACAGGGTTCGCCTGGGGAGACCCAGTACTTC